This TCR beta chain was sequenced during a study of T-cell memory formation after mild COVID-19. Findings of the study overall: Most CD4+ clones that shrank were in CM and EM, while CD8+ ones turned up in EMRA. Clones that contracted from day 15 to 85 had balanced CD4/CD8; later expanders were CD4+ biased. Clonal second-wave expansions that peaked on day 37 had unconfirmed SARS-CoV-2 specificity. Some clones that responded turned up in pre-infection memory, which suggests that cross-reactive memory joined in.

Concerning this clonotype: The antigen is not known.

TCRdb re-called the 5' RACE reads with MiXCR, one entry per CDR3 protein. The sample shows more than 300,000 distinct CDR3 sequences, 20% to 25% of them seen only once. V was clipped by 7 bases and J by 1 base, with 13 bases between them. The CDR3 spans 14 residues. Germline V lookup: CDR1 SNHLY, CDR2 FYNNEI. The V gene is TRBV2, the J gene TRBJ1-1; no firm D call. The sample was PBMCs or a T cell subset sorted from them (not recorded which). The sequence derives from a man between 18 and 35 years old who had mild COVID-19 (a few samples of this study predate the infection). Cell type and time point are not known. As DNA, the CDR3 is TGTGCCAGCACTGTTTACAGCGCGAACACTGAAGCTTTCTTT. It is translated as CASTVYSANTEAFF.